A selection of T cell receptor beta chains follows, all from one sample in a study of CD8+ T cells in alopecia areata. Produced via immunoSEQ multiplex PCR; TCRdb's table is partial and in-frame only. The table records roughly 250,000 clones, about 68% of them present only once. The sequenced sample was CD4+ T cells sorted from blood, obtained at week 0. The receptors come from a human donor with alopecia areata. The conserved cysteine and the conserved F or W are not part of the CDR3 here.

v_call cdr3_aa
TRBV4-2 ASSRDGAYEQY
TRBV7-8 ASSLALERGVEETQY
TRBV4-1 ASSQLGWGVIGSPLH
TRBV18 ASSPIRKQGFRNSPLH
TRBV7-9 ASSPVTGFKNIQY
TRBV6-5 ASRRETYNEQF
TRBV29-1 SAEYRY
TRBV7-9 ASSFDRRDTEAF
TRBV13 ASSLPGGQPQH
TRBV7-2 ASSSRGAEAF
TRBV4-2 ASSLDRDNYGYT
TRBV2 ASRQQGGNQPQH
TRBV4-3 ASSEGHSNYGYT
TRBV5-4 ASTTSGWADNEQF
TRBV7-2 ASSSRGSSGANVLT
TRBV25-1 ASSGLVAGELF
TRBV29-1 SVETGQFTDTQY
TRBV30 AWSVATYEQY
TRBV10-3 AISESLAGEETQY
TRBV6-5 ASSQTQGANEKLF
TRBV15 ATSNWRGNYEQY
TRBV29-1 SVGDTVGPQH
TRBV29-1 SIRLAVISGTQY
TRBV7-9 ASSLGTGEAF
TRBV10-3 AISESTEETQY
TRBV7-3 ASSAGLSSYNEQF
TRBV4-2 ASSQPGWNTEAF
TRBV15 ATSREGNREGEQY
TRBV29-1 SVVSGQETQY
TRBV2 ASSDTAQPQH
TRBV7-6 ASSLSRGGSPLH
TRBV29-1 SVEVGF
TRBV9 ASSVAGFADTQY
TRBV11-2 ASSPQWGKETQY
TRBV29-1 SVAGTGQFETQY
TRBV7-9 ASSRTGENQPQH
TRBV9 ASSVVGSPTDTQY
TRBV30 AWTSGASTGNTIY
TRBV7-8 ASSPVPAGGLGEQF
TRBV5-1 ASSHSAGPDEQY
TRBV7-9 ASSLGDREKVEAF
TRBV29-1 SARRLRGGETQY
TRBV15 ATSKYRGTEAF
TRBV4-2 ASSQDEDSPTQY
TRBV29-1 SVEPGQMNTEAF
TRBV9 ASSVGAGGSTEAF
TRBV5-1 ASSPGSGGELF
TRBV29-1 SVHRDRGTDTQY
TRBV29-1 SVGLGNLNTEAF
TRBV9 ASSAQGNYGYT
TRBV7-3 ASSLPGTGFGGYT
TRBV29-1 SAGPSTHNEQF
TRBV4-3 ASSQVGQREAF
TRBV5-1 ASSLAPTGGKTQETQY
TRBV10-3 ATSTGTRQETQY
TRBV9 ASSVMTVGLGEQF
TRBV27 ASWGGQGFSPLH